Here is one TCR beta chain with its context. This clonotype appeared a few times. Its cognate antigen has yet to be identified. Per-nucleotide qualities are absent, and no much larger clonotype sits a single base away. These data originate in a study of blood T cells in healthy people across ages (dated by TCRdb to 2015 to 2017). Background on the whole study: Template switching captured roughly one uniquely barcoded TCR beta cDNA molecule per two T cells in model experiments. Using the same blood draw, the study looked at two additional independent replicas of 1 million unique cDNA reads for two donors, one aged 18 to 30 and the other aged 80 or older. The study measured age-related changes in TCR beta repertoire diversity using deep sequencing normalized with unique cDNA molecular identifiers. The donors were divided into four age groups: young (average approximately 16 years), middle-aged (roughly 42), aged (under 70) and long-lived (approximately 74). To avoid experimental bias, donors of different ages were randomly spread across the sequencing lanes. What the authors observed across the whole study: The CMV infection status of donors was not known, potentially confounding age-related changes in expanded clonotypes. Conclusive comparison of naive and antigen-experienced compartments was prevented by the profiling of bulk unsorted PBMCs. As age increased, observed TCR beta diversity per million T cells dropped in a roughly linear way, and a significant reduction was already evident by age 40. Estimates of total diversity based on one million sequenced T cells were considered lower bounds and underestimates. Compared with the aged group, the long-lived group had more naive CD4+ T cells, fewer expanded clones and increased TCR diversity, suggesting age selection. Observed TCR beta diversity correlated strongly with the percentage of naive T cells measured by flow cytometry.

The CDR3, cysteine through phenylalanine, is 14 amino acids long. CDR3 DNA is the only sequence kept; it has 42 bases, read in frame from the first base. V is pruned by 5 bases and J by 3 bases, leaving 7 bases of the junction without a gene match. The germline V gene (reference sequence) gives CDR1 as DFQATT and CDR2 as SNEGSKA. The roughly 39 donors, aged about 6 to 95 years, were systemically healthy Caucasian individuals from Russia. Each donor gave ten milliliters of peripheral blood, drawn into EDTA-treated Vacutainer tubes. Ficoll-Paque density-gradient centrifugation was used to isolate PBMCs, with at least 6 million per sample. Trizol reagent was used to extract total RNA from PBMCs, with at least 5.5 micrograms per sample. Naive CD45RAhigh/CD27high T cell percentages were measured by flow cytometry on a PBMC aliquot from every donor. Libraries came from 5' RACE. Sequencing used an Illumina HiSeq 2500. A second roughly 6 to 11 cycle PCR used a sample-barcoded 5' primer and a J-beta primer mix. A unique molecular identifier was introduced onto each TCR beta cDNA molecule by a template-switch 5' adaptor carrying 12 random nucleotides. Each sample yielded at least 3 million CDR3-containing paired-end reads. All of the RNA was converted into first-strand cDNA using the Mint cDNA synthesis kit, with a TRBC-specific oligonucleotide serving as the primer. All cDNA was treated with uracil-DNA glycosylase and then went through a first 18-cycle PCR with the universal primers M1SS and BC2_uni_R. From the authors' description of their analysis: Normalization of each sample was performed by random selection of 1 million high-quality reads, each carrying a distinct molecular identifier. Instead of being binned into consensus sequences, reads with shared molecular identifiers were discarded. MiTCR, with a Q25 quality threshold and the strictest error-elimination algorithm, was used for CDR3 identification, clonotype clustering and error correction. A nonparametric unseen species model with Euler transformation was used to estimate a lower bound on total TCR beta diversity. Using fastp at Q25 and MiXCR, TCRdb reprocessed the public reads and kept productive beta chains. Here each entry gathers all rows of one CDR3 protein and keeps the most common genes and DNA. The V and J calls and clone size come from TCRdb's table, not from the authors' own analysis. Across this sample there are about 1,400,000 distinct CDR3 sequences, with approximately 42% seen only once. 7% to 9% of the sample comes from the top ten.

The origin of this receptor is a woman aged 18-35 years in good health. The chain employs TRBV20-1 and TRBJ2-1; a stretch of 7 junction bases matches TRBD2. The sequencing sample was made of blood. Here is the DNA: TGCAGTGCTCCGACTAGCAGAGACTACAATGAGCAGTTCTTC. It is translated as CSAPTSRDYNEQFF.